The next 24 T cell receptor beta chains were all read from a single sample in a study of T cell responses to AZD1222 COVID-19 vaccine. This table comes from immunoSEQ multiplex PCR, and its TCRdb copy is limited to in-frame clones, with some not included. In the table there are more than 120,000 clones, 75% to 90% of which are singletons. The sample in question was peripheral blood, obtained 28 days after the second AZD1222 dose. The source of these receptors is an adult who received the AZD1222 COVID-19 vaccine.

The chain carries TRBV30 and TRBJ2-1, with 9 bases matching TRBD2. This CDR3 spans 15 amino acids. The V and J ends lost 1 base and 3 bases, in that order; junction bases with no gene match: 4. Germline assignment: CDR1 GTSNPN and CDR2 SVGIG (reference sequence). The DNA for the CDR3 is TGTGCCTGGAGTGGGGCTAGCGGGAACTACAATGAGCAGTTCTTC. Translation gives CAWSGASGNYNEQFF.

The chain joins TRBV14 to TRBJ1-2, with unresolved D. The V end was cut by 1 base, the J end by 6 bases, with 6 bases between. The CDR3 extends over 12 amino acids. From germline, CDR1 is SGHDN and CDR2 FVKESK. The CDR3 nucleotides are TGTGCCAGCAGCCAAGGAAGGGATGGCTACACCTTC. Translated: CASSQGRDGYTF.

This chain joins TRBV10-3 and TRBJ2-1; 8 bases map to TRBD2. The CDR3 spans 17 residues. The V gene's germline CDR1 is ENHRY and CDR2 SYGVKD. Trimming removed 0 bases from V and 5 bases from J; junction bases left unmatched: 9. Written as DNA, the CDR3 is TGTGCCATCAGTGAGTCGAGGGCGGGGGGCCGCGACAATGAGCAGTTCTTC. Protein: CAISESRAGGRDNEQFF.

V and J are TRBV6-6 and TRBJ2-7; 8 nucleotides agree with TRBD2. The CDR3 covers 16 residues. Germline V gives CDR1 MNHNY, CDR2 SVGAGI (reference sequence). Unmatched junction bases numbered 13, after V lost 4 bases and J lost 5 bases. The CDR3 protein is CASSSSVQRGRNEQYV. CDR3 nucleotide sequence: TGTGCCAGCAGTTCCTCGGTCCAGCGGGGGAGGAACGAGCAGTACGTC.

This rearrangement joins TRBV10-3 to TRBJ2-1; TRBD2 agrees at 11 bases. The germline V gene encodes CDR1 ENHRY and CDR2 SYGVKD. V was pared by 4 bases and J by 7 bases, with 6 bases of the junction left unmatched. This CDR3 spans 15 amino acids. The CDR3 region is CAISVGLAEGNEQFF. The CDR3 DNA follows: TGTGCCATCAGTGTGGGACTAGCGGAGGGAAATGAGCAGTTCTTC.

The chain employs TRBV14 and TRBJ1-2; D not resolved. The CDR3 length is 13 residues. Germline V gene lookup returns CDR1 SGHDN and CDR2 FVKESK. Trimming pared 1 base from V and 4 bases from J, leaving 7 bases between. The CDR3 reads CASSQGILYGYTF. CDR3 sequence (DNA): TGTGCCAGCAGCCAAGGCATTCTCTATGGCTACACCTTC.

V and J are TRBV28 and TRBJ1-3; D uncertain. Trimming stripped 4 bases from V and 0 bases from J, with 7 bases between. The CDR3 sequence is 14 residues long. CDR1 is MDHEN, CDR2 SYDVKM, per germline. Here the CDR3 reads CASSSVYSGNTIYF. Here the CDR3 DNA reads TGTGCCAGCAGTTCTGTTTACTCTGGAAACACCATATATTTT.

V usage is TRBV28 and J usage is TRBJ2-7; the D gene is possibly TRBD1 (5 bases). CDR1 and CDR2 from the germline V gene are MDHEN and SYDVKM. Between the trimmed V and J ends, which lost 6 bases and 4 bases, there was a span of 19 bases. The CDR3 is 15 amino acids. CDR3 DNA sequence: TGTGCCAGCAGCCTTAGGGGAAGTGGAGTTTACGAGCAGTACGTC. This gives the protein CASSLRGSGVYEQYV.

This chain links TRBV2 with TRBJ2-1; no firm D call. From germline, CDR1 is SNHLY and CDR2 FYNNEI. V was trimmed by 0 bases and J by 9 bases, leaving 12 bases between them. This CDR3 is built from 14 residues. The CDR3 DNA reads as TGTGCCAGCAGTGAAGCAAGTAACTGGGGTGAGCAGTTCTTC. Protein product: CASSEASNWGEQFF. Full variable domain (outside the CDR3, taken from reference TRBV2 and TRBJ2-1): EPEVTQTPSHQVTQMGQEVILRCVPISNHLYFYWYRQILGQKVEFLVSFYNNEISEKSEIFDDQFSVERPDGSNFTLKIRSTKLEDSAMYFCASSEASNWGEQFFGPGTRLTVL.

Only a few counts were recorded for this clone. This chain joins TRBV5-8 and TRBJ2-3; the D gene is possibly TRBD1 (6 bases). The CDR3 runs 15 residues. Germline CDR1 is SGHTS and CDR2 is YDEGEE. V was cut by 4 bases and J by 1 base, with 13 bases left in between. The CDR3 bases are TGTGCCAGCAGCCCGAACAGGGTCGGCACAGATACGCAGTATTTT. This gives the protein CASSPNRVGTDTQYF. Looking up the rest from reference TRBV5-8 and TRBJ2-3 gives the full variable domain: EAGVTQSPTHLIKTRGQQATLRCSPISGHTSVYWYQQALGLGLQFLLWYDEGEERNRGNFPPRFSGRQFPNYSSELNVNALELEDSALYLCASSPNRVGTDTQYFGPGTRLTVL.

The chain recombines TRBV15 with TRBJ2-7, with a tentative D call TRBD2 (6 bases). Trimming cost V 0 bases and J 10 bases, with 16 bases left between them. The germline V gene has CDR1 LNHNV and CDR2 YYDKDF (reference sequence). The CDR3 spans 14 residues. CDR3 in DNA: TGTGCCACCAGCAGAGATAGGCTTCCCGGACTACAGTACGTC. It yields the protein CATSRDRLPGLQYV.

The chain is built from TRBV7-9 and TRBJ2-2, with TRBD1 matching 7 bases. The V and J ends lost 7 bases and 1 base, in that order; junction bases with no gene match: 15. The CDR3 covers 18 residues. Germline CDR1 is SEHNR and CDR2 is FQNEAQ (reference sequence). The CDR3 loop reads CASTSPRQGPRNTGELFF. The CDR3, as DNA: TGTGCCAGCACCAGCCCGAGACAGGGCCCTAGGAACACCGGGGAGCTGTTTTTT. The complete variable domain, with remaining parts taken from reference TRBV7-9 and TRBJ2-2, reads DTGVSQNPRHKITKRGQNVTFRCDPISEHNRLYWYRQTLGQGPEFLTYFQNEAQLEKSRLLSDRFSAERPKGSFSTLEIQRTEQGDSAMYLCASTSPRQGPRNTGELFFGEGSRLTVL.

This chain joins TRBV21-1 and TRBJ1-3. TRBV21-1 is assigned pseudogene status. The CDR3 extends over 15 amino acids. The CDR3 reads CASSSLQGGGNTIYF. The CDR3 nucleotides are TGTGCCAGCAGCAGCCTCCAGGGAGGTGGAAACACCATATATTTT.

The sample holds a few counts of this clone. V gene TRBV5-4 combines with J gene TRBJ2-1; TRBD1 aligns across 9 bases. Germline V gives CDR1 SGHNT, CDR2 YYREEE (reference sequence). The junction had 8 bases not matched to a gene; V was cut back by 4 bases and J by 9 bases. The CDR3 has 14 amino acids. CDR3 in amino acids: CASSRGTGSREQFF. In DNA form, the CDR3 reads TGTGCCAGCAGCCGGGGGACAGGGTCGCGTGAGCAGTTCTTC.

The count of this clone is one. The V call is TRBV28, the J call TRBJ1-4; perhaps TRBD1 as D (6 bases). This CDR3 is built from 15 residues. V was cut by 5 bases and J by 4 bases, with 14 bases left in between. Per germline, CDR1 MDHEN and CDR2 SYDVKM. The CDR3 nucleotides are TGTGCCAGCAGTATCCAGGACAGACTTAATGAAAAACTGTTTTTT. This codes for CASSIQDRLNEKLFF.

The chain links TRBV9 to TRBJ1-6, with 7 bases matching TRBD1. The V segment lost 4 bases and the J segment 7 bases; nucleotides outside the gene matches: 5. The CDR3 is 14 amino acids. Per germline, CDR1 SGDLS and CDR2 YYNGEE. The CDR3 DNA sequence: TGTGCCAGCAGCCCGAGACAGGGCAATTCACCCCTCCACTTT. This codes for CASSPRQGNSPLHF. The variable domain in full, completed from reference TRBV9 and TRBJ1-6, reads DSGVTQTPKHLITATGQRVTLRCSPRSGDLSVYWYQQSLDQGLQFLIQYYNGEERAKGNILERFSAQQFPDLHSELNLSSLELGDSALYFCASSPRQGNSPLHFGNGTRLTVT.

The chain joins TRBV28 to TRBJ1-1, with TRBD1 matching over 7 bases. V was pared by 6 bases and J by 4 bases, with 8 bases of the junction left unmatched. Germline V gene data show CDR1 as MDHEN and CDR2 as SYDVKM. The CDR3 is 14 residues long. CDR3 residues: CASSSQGGTTEAFF. In nucleotides, the CDR3 is TGTGCCAGCAGCTCCCAGGGGGGGACCACTGAAGCTTTCTTT.

The J gene is TRBJ1-1, the V gene TRBV5-5; no definite D call. The CDR3 consists of 15 residues. The ends were cut back, 6 bases at V and 0 bases at J, with 15 bases in the middle. Germline CDR1 and CDR2: SGHKS and YYEKEE (reference sequence). The CDR3 sequence is CASTPRQYMNTEAFF. In nucleotides, the CDR3 is TGTGCCAGCACCCCCCGACAATACATGAACACTGAAGCTTTCTTT.

DNA of the CDR3: TGTGCCAGCAGGGACGGACAGATGAACACTGAAGCTTTCTTT. As protein: CASRDGQMNTEAFF. V gene TRBV6-5 combines with J gene TRBJ1-1; D possibly corresponds to TRBD1 (6 bases). Between the trimmed V and J ends, which lost 6 bases and 0 bases, there was a span of 11 bases. CDR1 MNHEY and CDR2 SVGAGI come from the germline V gene. CDR3 length: 14 amino acids.

The genes are TRBV5-1 and TRBJ1-2; possibly TRBD1 for D (5 bases). Germline-derived CDR1 and CDR2 are SGHRS and YFSETQ. This CDR3 spans 16 amino acids. V dropped 3 bases and J dropped 4 bases, with 19 bases sitting between them. The CDR3 nucleotides read TGCGCCAGCAGCTCGCGGGACGTTGGATCCCTCTATGGCTACACCTTC. Its translation: CASSSRDVGSLYGYTF.

The V gene is TRBV7-2, the J gene TRBJ2-3; D unresolved. This CDR3 has 13 amino acids. V was trimmed by 2 bases and J by 6 bases, leaving 9 bases between them. CDR1 and CDR2 from the germline V gene are SGHTA and FQGNSA. CDR3 in amino acids: CASSLRFGDTQYF. CDR3 nucleotide sequence: TGTGCCAGCAGCTTACGTTTTGGGGATACGCAGTATTTT.

The chain recombines TRBV9 with TRBJ1-6, with TRBD1 matching 7 bases. The germline V gene encodes CDR1 SGDLS and CDR2 YYNGEE. This CDR3 is built from 14 residues. The J segment lost 9 bases and the V segment lost 4 bases, leaving 7 bases of the junction unmatched. The CDR3 reads CASSTRQGGSPLHF. The CDR3 nucleotides read TGTGCCAGCAGCACCAGACAGGGCGGTTCACCCCTCCACTTT.

This chain joins TRBV7-2 and TRBJ1-5, with D uncertain. The CDR3 runs 14 residues. CDR1 is SGHTA and CDR2 is FQGNSA in the germline V gene. V was cut by 8 bases and J by 2 bases, with 13 bases left in between. CDR3 sequence (DNA): TGTGCCAGCGGCTCCCCCGCGGGCAATCAGCCCCAGCATTTT. It codes for CASGSPAGNQPQHF.

The rearrangement joins TRBV6-2 or TRBV6-3 to TRBJ1-1, with 9 positions matching TRBD1. The CDR3 is 11 residues long. The ends lost 4 bases at V and 11 bases at J; junction bases unmatched: 2. The germline CDR1 and CDR2 sequences are MNHEY and SVGEGT. CDR3 in amino acids: CASSWTGDAFF. CDR3 coding DNA: TGTGCCAGCAGTTGGACAGGGGACGCTTTCTTT.